These 3 T cell receptor beta chains were sequenced from one sample in a study of CD8 T cells in ankylosing spondylitis. Points from the study as a whole: For ankylosing spondylitis blood, a TCR beta motif of under 10 highly homologous variants appeared characteristic.

Their cognate antigens are unknown. TCRdb redid the calling of the 5' RACE reads with MiXCR, one entry per CDR3 protein. The table lists 800,000 to 900,000 distinct CDR3 sequences, 10% to 15% of them singletons. The sequenced material came from blood, either unsorted or a sorted T cell fraction (not recorded which). The receptor set was obtained from a male donor with ankylosing spondylitis.

V gene TRBV15 combines with J gene TRBJ2-5; D is unclear. CDR1 LNHNV and CDR2 YYDKDF come from the germline V gene (reference sequence). The CDR3 sequence is 13 residues long. The ends were cut back, 5 bases at V and 0 bases at J, with 7 bases in the middle. CDR3 residues: CATSDGYQETQYF. The CDR3 nucleotides are TGTGCCACCAGCGATGGGTACCAAGAGACCCAGTACTTC. The whole variable domain, remainder taken from reference TRBV15 and TRBJ2-5, is DAMVIQNPRYQVTQFGKPVTLSCSQTLNHNVMYWYQQKSSQAPKLLFHYYDKDFNNEADTPDNFQSRRPNTSFCFLDIRSPGLGDTAMYLCATSDGYQETQYFGPGTRLLVL.

This clonotype occurred a few times. CDR3 nucleotide sequence: TGCAGTGCTACCAAGATAGCCAAAAACATTCAGTACTTC. Protein: CSATKIAKNIQYF. The chain recombines TRBV20-1 with TRBJ2-4, with no clear D. Germline loops: CDR1 DFQATT, CDR2 SNEGSKA (reference sequence). The CDR3 totals 13 residues. V was shortened by 4 bases and J by 0 bases, with 7 bases between the two germline ends.

V and J are TRBV4-3 and TRBJ1-5; the D gene is possibly TRBD1 (5 bases). V was clipped by 2 bases and J by 0 bases, with 20 bases between them. CDR3 size: 19 residues. The V gene's germline CDR1 is LGHNA and CDR2 YSLEER. This CDR3 is CASSQWGKRWSYSNQPQHF. The CDR3 DNA follows: TGCGCCAGCAGCCAATGGGGGAAGAGGTGGAGTTATAGCAATCAGCCCCAGCATTTT.